This paragraph covers one T cell receptor beta chain sequence. As yet, its antigen is unknown. Addition of a universal primer site occurred through template switching, and cDNA carried unique molecular identifiers. TCRdb analysed the 5' RACE reads with MiXCR anew, one entry per CDR3 protein. This table holds 450,000 or so distinct CDR3 sequences, roughly 18% found once. The data were obtained in a study of identical twins. Each donor (without exception) was a healthy Caucasian. The V gene lost 3 bases and the J gene lost 0 bases, with 15 bases spanning the gap. Germline V gene lookup returns CDR1 DFQATT and CDR2 SNEGSKA (reference sequence). The CDR3 is 17 residues long. The study, taken as a whole, reports: Weaker excess sharing between twins was seen in beta out-of-frame sequences. In drawing conclusions, the study used cross-sectional statistical analysis and did not follow the same donors.

This clonotype was obtained from a man aged 50 to 59 in good health. The chain combines TRBV20-1 with TRBJ2-6, with a weak D call TRBD2 (6 bases). Input material: naive T cells sorted from blood. CDR3 sequence reads: CSARTLADSSGANVLTF. CDR3 bases: TGCAGTGCTAGGACCTTAGCGGATTCCTCTGGGGCCAACGTCCTGACTTTC.